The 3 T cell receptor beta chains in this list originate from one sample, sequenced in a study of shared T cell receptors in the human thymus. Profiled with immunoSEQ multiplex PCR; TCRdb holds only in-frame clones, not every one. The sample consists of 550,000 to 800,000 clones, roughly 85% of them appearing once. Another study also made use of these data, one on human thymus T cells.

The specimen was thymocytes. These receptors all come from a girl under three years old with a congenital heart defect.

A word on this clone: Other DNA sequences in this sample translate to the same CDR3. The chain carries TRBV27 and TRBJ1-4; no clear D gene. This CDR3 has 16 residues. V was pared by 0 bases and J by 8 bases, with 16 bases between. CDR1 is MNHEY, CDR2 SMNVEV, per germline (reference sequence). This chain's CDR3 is CASSLSSPTRREKLFF. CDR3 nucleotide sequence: TGTGCCAGCAGTTTATCGTCCCCAACGAGGCGGGAAAAACTGTTTTTT.

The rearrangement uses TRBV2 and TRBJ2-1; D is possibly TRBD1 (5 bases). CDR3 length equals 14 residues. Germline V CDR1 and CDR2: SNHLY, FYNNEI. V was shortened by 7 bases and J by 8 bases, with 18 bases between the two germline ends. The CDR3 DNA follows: TGTGCCAGCAAGAGTATAGGTTCCAGGGATGAGCAGTTCTTC. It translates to CASKSIGSRDEQFF.

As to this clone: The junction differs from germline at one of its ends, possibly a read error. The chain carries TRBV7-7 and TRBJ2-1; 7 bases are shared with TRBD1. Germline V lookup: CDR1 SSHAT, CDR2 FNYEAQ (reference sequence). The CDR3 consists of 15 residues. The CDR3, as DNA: TGTGCTAGCAGCCCCCAGGGGGTACCCTACAATGAGCAGTTCTTC. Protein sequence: CASSPQGVPYNEQFF.